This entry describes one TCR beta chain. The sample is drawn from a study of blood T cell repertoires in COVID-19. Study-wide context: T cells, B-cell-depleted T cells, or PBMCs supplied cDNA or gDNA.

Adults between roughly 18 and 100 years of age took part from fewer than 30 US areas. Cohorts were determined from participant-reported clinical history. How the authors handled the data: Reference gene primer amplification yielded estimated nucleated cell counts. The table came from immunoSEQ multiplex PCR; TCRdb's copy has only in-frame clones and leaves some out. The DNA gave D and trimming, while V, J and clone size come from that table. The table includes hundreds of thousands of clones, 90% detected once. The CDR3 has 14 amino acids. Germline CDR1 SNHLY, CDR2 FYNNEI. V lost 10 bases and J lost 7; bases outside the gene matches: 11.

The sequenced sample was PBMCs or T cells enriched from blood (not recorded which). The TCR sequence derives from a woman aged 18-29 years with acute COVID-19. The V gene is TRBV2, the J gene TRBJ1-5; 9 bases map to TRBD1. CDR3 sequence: CATRGDRVGQPQHF. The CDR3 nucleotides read TGTGCCACCAGGGGGGACAGGGTCGGGCAGCCCCAGCATTTT.